These T cell receptor beta chains were read from a single sample in a study of T-cell reconstitution after alpha-beta-depleted transplantation in children. TCRdb used MiXCR to reprocess the PCR reads, holding one entry per CDR3 protein. The repertoire includes more than 500,000 distinct CDR3 sequences, around 10% of them detected once, and 14% sits in the top ten. The specimen comprised PBMCs, mostly from graft donor cells, sampled 180 days after TCRalphabeta/CD19-depleted stem cell transplant. Receptor source: a female patient aged 2-9 years who had a stem cell transplant for aplastic anemia, so the T cells may come from the graft donor. The CDR3 runs from the conserved cysteine through the conserved F or W. A D gene is named only where the DNA matches it firmly. Where a row states a size, it is once, few, many or the class of an expanded clone; other rows omit it.

CASSLKGDNEKLFF,TGTGCCAGCAGCTTGAAGGGAGATAATGAAAAACTGTTTTTT,TRBJ1-4,.,TRBV7-9,.
CASKSSGTAYNEQFF,TGCGCCAGCAAGTCTAGCGGGACGGCCTACAATGAGCAGTTCTTC,TRBJ2-1,TRBD2,TRBV5-1,few
CAISDQRIGSYNEQFF,TGTGCCATCAGTGACCAGAGGATAGGCTCCTACAATGAGCAGTTCTTC,TRBJ2-1,.,TRBV10-3,few
CSVPREGVDGYTF,TGCAGCGTTCCGAGGGAGGGAGTGGATGGCTACACCTTC,TRBJ1-2,.,TRBV29-1,.
CASSLFNYYTNTEAFF,TGTGCCAGCAGTTTATTTAACTACTATACGAACACTGAAGCTTTCTTT,TRBJ1-1,.,TRBV28,.
CASSYGPMNTEAFF,TGTGCCAGCAGTTACGGGCCTATGAACACTGAAGCTTTCTTT,TRBJ1-1,.,TRBV12-3/TRBV12-4,few
CASSVGQTNTEAFF,TGTGCCAGTAGTGTGGGACAGACGAACACTGAAGCTTTCTTT,TRBJ1-1,TRBD1,TRBV19,.
CASSQESYSVLYGYTF,TGTGCCAGCAGCCAAGAAAGTTACAGTGTTCTTTATGGCTACACCTTC,TRBJ1-2,.,TRBV4-2,few
CASSFSGSPLIYHEQYF,TGTGCCAGCAGTTTTAGCGGGAGTCCCCTAATCTACCACGAGCAGTACTTC,TRBJ2-7,TRBD2,TRBV12-3/TRBV12-4,.
CASSQGPPAYRELFF,TGCGCCAGCAGCCAAGGTCCACCCGCTTACCGGGAGCTGTTTTTT,TRBJ2-2,.,TRBV4-1,few
CASSQGTGGTGELFF,TGCGCCAGCAGCCAAGGGACAGGCGGCACCGGGGAGCTGTTTTTT,TRBJ2-2,TRBD1,TRBV4-3,many
CASSQDTSTNQPQHF,TGTGCCAGCAGCCAAGATACGAGCACTAATCAGCCCCAGCATTTT,TRBJ1-5,.,TRBV4-2,.
CASSPPPKLTYEQYF,TGTGCCAGCAGTCCCCCCCCCAAGCTTACCTACGAGCAGTACTTC,TRBJ2-7,.,TRBV28,.
CAISGTNQETQYF,TGTGCCATCAGTGGGACAAATCAAGAGACCCAGTACTTC,TRBJ2-5,.,TRBV10-3,.
CASSPANRISYEQYF,TGTGCCAGCAGTCCAGCAAACCGAATCTCCTACGAGCAGTACTTC,TRBJ2-7,.,TRBV7-6,many
CASSLDRGSLEQYF,TGTGCCAGCAGCCTCGACAGGGGCTCCCTCGAGCAGTACTTC,TRBJ2-7,TRBD1,TRBV28,few
CASSQELPIGLAGVNEQFF,TGCGCCAGCAGCCAAGAGCTTCCTATTGGCCTAGCGGGAGTCAATGAGCAGTTCTTC,TRBJ2-1,TRBD2,TRBV4-3,few
CSARDLLADFYEQYF,TGCAGTGCTAGAGATCTTCTAGCGGACTTCTACGAGCAGTACTTC,TRBJ2-7,TRBD2,TRBV20-1,.
CASSQDLGGVRPETQYF,TGCGCCAGCAGCCAAGATCTTGGGGGAGTACGGCCAGAGACCCAGTACTTC,TRBJ2-5,.,TRBV4-3,.
CASSRGTHSYNEQFF,TGTGCCAGCAGTCGAGGGACACACTCCTACAATGAGCAGTTCTTC,TRBJ2-1,.,TRBV27,many
CASSSGRSPYNEQFF,TGTGCCAGCAGTTCGGGACGATCCCCCTACAATGAGCAGTTCTTC,TRBJ2-1,.,TRBV28,many
CSGDSRDGQETQYF,TGCAGCGGAGACTCCCGGGACGGCCAAGAGACCCAGTACTTC,TRBJ2-5,.,TRBV29-1,.
CASSDLLEAFF,TGTGCCAGCAGTGATCTTTTGGAAGCTTTCTTT,TRBJ1-1,.,TRBV25-1,few
CASSPQGASTDTQYF,TGTGCCAGCAGCCCACAGGGGGCGAGCACAGATACGCAGTATTTT,TRBJ2-3,TRBD1,TRBV12-3/TRBV12-4,many
CAISESSPRGGRTQYF,TGTGCCATCAGTGAGTCTTCCCCACGGGGCGGAAGGACCCAGTACTTC,TRBJ2-5,.,TRBV10-3,few
CASSMQADNSPLHF,TGTGCCAGTAGTATGCAGGCCGACAATTCACCCCTCCACTTT,TRBJ1-6,.,TRBV19,.
CSATLGSGDTGELFF,TGCAGTGCTACCTTGGGTTCGGGGGACACCGGGGAGCTGTTTTTT,TRBJ2-2,.,TRBV20-1,few
CAISLEQMDRGTYEQYF,TGTGCCATCAGCTTAGAGCAAATGGACAGGGGTACCTACGAGCAGTACTTC,TRBJ2-7,TRBD1,TRBV7-6,.
CASSKRARWAGANVLTF,TGTGCCAGCAGCAAAAGGGCTCGCTGGGCTGGGGCCAACGTCCTGACTTTC,TRBJ2-6,.,TRBV21-1,.
CASSLGPGLAVSDTQYF,TGTGCCAGCAGCTTAGGACCGGGACTAGCGGTGTCAGATACGCAGTATTTT,TRBJ2-3,TRBD2,TRBV11-2,few
CASSLGLAGAYIQYF,TGTGCCAGCAGCCTAGGACTAGCGGGAGCATACATTCAGTACTTC,TRBJ2-4,TRBD2,TRBV7-2,many
CASSPPLTQPQHF,TGTGCCAGCAGTCCCCCTCTAACTCAGCCCCAGCATTTT,TRBJ1-5,.,TRBV28,few
CASSSRDRYNQPQHF,TGTGCCAGCAGTTCCCGAGACAGGTACAATCAGCCCCAGCATTTT,TRBJ1-5,.,TRBV6-2/TRBV6-3,few
CSARGRFPRKTGNYNEQFF,TGCAGTGCTAGAGGCCGCTTCCCCCGCAAGACAGGGAACTACAATGAGCAGTTCTTC,TRBJ2-1,TRBD1,TRBV20-1,.
CATTDSSTDTQYF,TGTGCCACCACCGACAGCAGCACAGATACGCAGTATTTT,TRBJ2-3,.,TRBV15,few
CASSLGDRENTEAFF,TGTGCCAGCAGCTTAGGGGACAGAGAGAACACTGAAGCTTTCTTT,TRBJ1-1,TRBD1,TRBV7-9,few
CASSLDDAPTGDTQYF,TGTGCCAGCAGTTTAGACGACGCTCCGACGGGAGATACGCAGTATTTT,TRBJ2-3,.,TRBV28,few
CASSSHRGQETQYF,TGTGCCAGCAGCTCCCACAGGGGCCAAGAGACCCAGTACTTC,TRBJ2-5,TRBD1,TRBV7-7,.
CASSRPGVRDTQYF,TGTGCCAGCAGTCGGCCGGGAGTAAGGGATACGCAGTATTTT,TRBJ2-3,.,TRBV2,few
CASSSATNSGNTIYF,TGTGCCAGCTCATCGGCAACCAACTCTGGAAACACCATATATTTT,TRBJ1-3,.,TRBV18,.